This T cell receptor (beta chain) was recovered during a study of neurological immune-mediated disorders. Ten or more counts support this clonotype. Its specificity is not known. 5'RACE with 10-nucleotide random UMIs generated the cDNA. TCRdb re-called the 5' RACE reads with MiXCR, one entry per CDR3 protein. The sample has some 43,000 distinct CDR3 sequences; about an eighth are singletons. Time point indicated: longitudinal time-point 3. Trimming shortened V by 1 base and J by 2 bases, and 4 bases separated the two germline ends. The CDR3 consists of 13 residues. CDR1 is LGHNA and CDR2 is YNFKEQ in the germline V gene. Study-wide points: The greatest TCR clonal expansion occurred in HTLV-1-associated myelopathy and the least in multiple sclerosis, which fell below healthy controls. The study found no CDR3 amino acid sequences shared by expanded clones across subjects, suggesting private repertoires in all groups.

The receptor was isolated from a male donor with HTLV-1-associated myelopathy (HAM/TSP). The V call is TRBV4-2, the J call TRBJ2-3; D is uncertain. What was sequenced was PBMCs. The CDR3 region is CASSQADTDTQYF. In DNA form, the CDR3 reads TGTGCCAGCAGCCAAGCTGACACAGATACGCAGTATTTT.